The 11 T cell receptor beta chains below come from one sample, sequenced in a study of response to subunit inactivated influenza vaccine. TCRdb reprocessed the RT-PCR reads via MiXCR and lists one record per CDR3 protein. The sample has just over 300,000 distinct CDR3 sequences; 21% are singletons. Sequencing was performed on PBMCs from blood, taken 21 months after vaccination. The source of these receptors is a man between 50 and 75 years old who received an inactivated influenza vaccine.

This clonotype was counted a few times. The CDR3 bases are TGTGCCAGCACCGAGGTGGTACTAGTTGCCCACGAGCAGTACTTC. Its translation: CASTEVVLVAHEQYF. The J gene is TRBJ2-7, the V gene TRBV7-9, with D tentatively TRBD2 (5 bases). The V and J ends lost 7 bases and 5 bases respectively, with 21 bases between them. CDR1 is SEHNR, CDR2 FQNEAQ, per germline (reference sequence). The CDR3 extends over 15 amino acids.

This clonotype was recorded at least ten times. The chain combines TRBV6-2 or TRBV6-3 with TRBJ1-5; possible D gene TRBD1, 5 bases. The V and J ends lost 2 bases and 7 bases respectively, with 21 bases between them. The germline V gene encodes CDR1 MNHEY and CDR2 SVGEGT. The CDR3 loop spans 17 amino acids. CDR3: CASSYVLDPVGDQPQHF. CDR3 bases: TGTGCCAGCAGTTACGTGTTGGATCCTGTGGGGGACCAGCCCCAGCATTTT.

The chain carries TRBV28 and TRBJ2-3; D is uncertain. The length of the CDR3 is 12 residues. Germline CDR1 reads MDHEN; CDR2 reads SYDVKM. V lost 6 bases, J lost 6 bases, and 10 bases lay in between. The CDR3 sequence: CASREDNDTQYF. The CDR3 nucleotides read TGTGCCAGCAGGGAAGATAACGATACGCAGTATTTT.

DNA for the CDR3: TGCGCCAGCAGCTTACAAGGGGCGATAGAGGACGAGCAGTACTTC. This encodes CASSLQGAIEDEQYF. The chain joins TRBV5-1 to TRBJ2-7, with D perhaps matching TRBD1 (5 bases). CDR3 size: 15 residues. CDR1 and CDR2 (germline): SGHRS, YFSETQ. With 2 bases removed from V and 5 bases from J, the gap between germline ends came to 17 bases. Looking up the rest from reference TRBV5-1 and TRBJ2-7 gives the full variable domain: KAGVTQTPRYLIKTRGQQVTLSCSPISGHRSVSWYQQTPGQGLQFLFEYFSETQRNKGNFPGRFSGRQFSNSRSEMNVSTLELGDSALYLCASSLQGAIEDEQYFGPGTRLTVT.

The gene calls are TRBV6-1 and TRBJ2-1; 7 bases agree with TRBD1. Germline lookup yields CDR1 MNHNS and CDR2 SASEGT. With 7 bases clipped from V and 3 bases from J, the junction kept 12 bases outside the gene matches. CDR3 size: 16 residues. CDR3 loop: CASKNRDSVGYNEQFF. CDR3 nucleotides: TGTGCCAGCAAGAACCGGGACAGCGTCGGCTACAATGAGCAGTTCTTC.

Points on this clonotype: A clone one base away is much larger, so this may be a read error. The rearrangement links TRBV11-2 to TRBJ1-1; no clear D. CDR1 SGHAT and CDR2 FQNNGV come from the germline V gene. There are 12 residues in the CDR3. V lost 6 bases, J lost 3 bases, and 8 bases lay in between. In DNA form, the CDR3 reads TGTGCCAGCAGTGCGCAGTACACTGAAGCTTTCTTT. It translates to CASSAQYTEAFF.

This chain connects TRBV11-2 to TRBJ2-3; 8 bases agree with TRBD2. Trimming at V came to 4 bases and at J to 5 bases, leaving 2 bases not matched to a gene. The CDR3 spans 13 residues. Germline V gene sequence: CDR1 SGHAT, CDR2 FQNNGV. The CDR3 DNA sequence: TGTGCCAGCAGCTCCCGGGGGGGAGATACGCAGTATTTT. Encoded protein: CASSSRGGDTQYF.

This clonotype was seen a few times. The V gene is TRBV5-1, the J gene TRBJ1-4, with 7 bases matching TRBD1. V dropped 4 bases and J dropped 12; count of bases not matched to a gene: 12. Per germline, CDR1 SGHRS and CDR2 YFSETQ. The CDR3 length is 14 residues. CDR3 in amino acids: CASSGGQPGRELFF. CDR3 coding DNA: TGCGCCAGCAGCGGGGGACAGCCGGGGAGGGAACTGTTTTTT.

This chain uses TRBV20-1 with TRBJ1-1; D is uncertain. V lost 2 bases to trimming and J lost 6 bases, with 10 bases between them. The germline V gene encodes CDR1 DFQATT and CDR2 SNEGSKA (reference sequence). CDR3 length: 12 residues. CDR3 coding DNA: TGCAGTGCTAGACGGCCATCCGCTGAAGCTTTCTTT. Protein product: CSARRPSAEAFF.

The rearrangement uses TRBV4-3 and TRBJ2-7, with TRBD2 as a possible D gene (6 bases). V lost 1 base to trimming and J lost 3 bases, with 13 bases between them. The CDR3 runs to 15 residues. CDR1 is LGHNA and CDR2 is YSLEER in the germline V gene. In nucleotides, the CDR3 is TGCGCCAGCAGCCAAGTGGTAGCGGTGCTCTACGAGCAGTACTTC. Translation: CASSQVVAVLYEQYF.

The chain joins TRBV27 to TRBJ1-4; D is uncertain. This CDR3 is 16 amino acids long. With 2 bases removed from V and 4 bases from J, the gap between germline ends came to 14 bases. Germline CDR1 is MNHEY and CDR2 is SMNVEV (reference sequence). The CDR3 DNA reads TGTGCCAGCAGTTTAGGTTTCGGGTACGATAATGAAAAACTGTTTTTT. This encodes CASSLGFGYDNEKLFF.